This T cell receptor beta chain was obtained from a study of blood T cell repertoires in COVID-19. Germline CDR1 and CDR2: SGDLS and YYNGEE. With 0 bases clipped from V and 0 bases from J, the junction kept 3 bases outside the gene matches. The CDR3 extends over 16 amino acids. Produced via immunoSEQ multiplex PCR; TCRdb's table is partial and in-frame only. This table holds around 340,000 clones, about nine tenths found once. This sequence was found in a woman aged 30 to 39 who had been exposed to COVID-19. The V gene is TRBV9, the J gene TRBJ1-1; 9 positions match TRBD1. Sequencing used PBMCs or T cells enriched from blood (not recorded which). Written as DNA, the CDR3 is TGTGCCAGCAGCGTAGGGACAGGGGCGATGAACACTGAAGCTTTCTTT. Translation: CASSVGTGAMNTEAFF.